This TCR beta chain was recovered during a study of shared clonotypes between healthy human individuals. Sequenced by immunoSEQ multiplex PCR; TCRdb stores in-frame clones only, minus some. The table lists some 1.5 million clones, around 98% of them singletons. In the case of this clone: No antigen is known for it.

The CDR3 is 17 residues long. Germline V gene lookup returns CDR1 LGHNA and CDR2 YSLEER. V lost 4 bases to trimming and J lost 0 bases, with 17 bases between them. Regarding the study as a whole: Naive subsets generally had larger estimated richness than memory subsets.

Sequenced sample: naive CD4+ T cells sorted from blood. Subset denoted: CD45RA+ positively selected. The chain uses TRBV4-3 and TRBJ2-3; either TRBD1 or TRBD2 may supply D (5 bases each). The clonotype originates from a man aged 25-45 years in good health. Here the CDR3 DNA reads TGCGCCAGCAGCCTGGGACCGAAGAGATCTAGCACAGATACGCAGTATTTT. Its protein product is CASSLGPKRSSTDTQYF.